A single sample is the source of the 6 T cell receptor beta chains below, sequenced in a study of blood T cell repertoires in COVID-19. Clones were sequenced by immunoSEQ multiplex PCR, and TCRdb holds only the in-frame ones, with some missing. Of about 50,000 clones in the sample, 85% to 90% were seen once. What was sequenced was peripheral blood. The receptors were gathered from a human donor in a cohort sampled during active COVID-19.

This clone was observed many times. The V call is TRBV27, the J call TRBJ2-2; 8 bases line up with TRBD1. J was trimmed by 5 bases and V by 5 bases; bases with no gene match: 10. Germline CDR1 reads MNHEY; CDR2 reads SMNVEV (reference sequence). This CDR3 is 16 amino acids long. CDR3 amino acids: CASSTIGQGLTGELFF. Written as DNA, the CDR3 is TGTGCCAGCAGTACTATCGGACAGGGATTGACCGGGGAGCTGTTTTTT.

V usage is TRBV29-1 and J usage is TRBJ2-7, with 7 positions matching TRBD2. Unmatched junction bases numbered 11, after V lost 0 bases and J lost 3 bases. Germline CDR1 is SQVTM and CDR2 is ANQGSEA. The CDR3 covers 16 residues. The CDR3 is CSVEDPRGGGNYEQYF. As DNA, the CDR3 is TGCAGCGTTGAAGATCCTAGGGGCGGGGGAAACTACGAGCAGTACTTC.

By proportion, this clone is medium-sized (0.01 to 0.1%). The chain is built from TRBV7-2 and TRBJ2-3, with TRBD2 matching 11 bases. The germline V gene has CDR1 SGHTA and CDR2 FQGNSA. CDR3 length equals 14 residues. Losses at the gene ends were 2 bases for V and 7 bases for J; bases not matched to a gene: 2. The CDR3 coding sequence is TGTGCCAGCAGCTTAATAGCGGGAGGGCATACGCAGTATTTT. Translated: CASSLIAGGHTQYF.

A note on this clone: The sample has other DNA sequences that encode this CDR3 too. The chain combines TRBV5-6 with TRBJ2-4; a weak D match, TRBD2 (5 bases). This CDR3 spans 14 amino acids. Germline V gene sequence: CDR1 SGHDT, CDR2 YYEEEE. The V end was cut by 0 bases, the J end by 3 bases, with 7 bases between. The CDR3 sequence is CASSLGRVKNIQYF. CDR3 bases: TGTGCCAGCAGCTTGGGGCGGGTCAAAAACATTCAGTACTTC.

This chain uses TRBV11-2 with TRBJ2-1, with 11 positions matching TRBD2. Per the germline V gene, CDR1 is SGHAT and CDR2 is FQNNGV. This CDR3 region has 17 residues. The ends lost 5 bases at V and 7 bases at J; junction bases unmatched: 13. The CDR3 DNA reads TGTGCCAGCAGCCCCCGACCGATAGCGGGGGGGAGGAATGAGCAGTTCTTC. It is translated as CASSPRPIAGGRNEQFF.

The rearrangement uses TRBV6-1 and TRBJ1-3; TRBD1 matches 12 bases. Germline lookup yields CDR1 MNHNS and CDR2 SASEGT. This CDR3 has 16 residues. J was trimmed by 4 bases and V by 2 bases; bases with no gene match: 3. CDR3 in amino acids: CASSERDRGHGNTIYF. The DNA of the CDR3 is TGTGCCAGCAGTGAAAGGGACAGGGGGCACGGAAACACCATATATTTT.